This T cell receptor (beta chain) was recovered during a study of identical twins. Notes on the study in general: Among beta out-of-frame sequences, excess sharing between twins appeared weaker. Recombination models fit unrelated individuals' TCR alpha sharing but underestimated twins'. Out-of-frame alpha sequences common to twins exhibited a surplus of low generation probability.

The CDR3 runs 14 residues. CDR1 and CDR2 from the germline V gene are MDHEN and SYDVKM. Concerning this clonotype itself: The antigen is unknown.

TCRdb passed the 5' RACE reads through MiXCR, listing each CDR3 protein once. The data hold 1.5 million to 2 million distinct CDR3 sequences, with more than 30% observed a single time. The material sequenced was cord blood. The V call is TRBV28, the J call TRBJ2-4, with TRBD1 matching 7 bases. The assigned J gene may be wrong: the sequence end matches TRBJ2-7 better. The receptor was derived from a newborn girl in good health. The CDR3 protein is CASNMTTGNYEQYF. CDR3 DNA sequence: TGTGCCAGCAACATGACGACAGGGAACTACGAGCAGTACTTC.